The entry below gives a single T cell receptor (beta chain) sequence along with its context. This clone was counted between two and nine times. Its antigen is not yet known. Note that gene names and germline sequences for this receptor are mouse ones. Sequencing ends 4 residues short of the CDR3 end; the germline J gene provides the rest. These data come from a study of CD8+ T cells in alopecia areata (dated by TCRdb to about 2018). Describing the broader study: Skin from C3H/HeJ donors aged 6-12 months with spontaneous alopecia was grafted onto female C3H/HeJ recipients aged 7-10 weeks. RNA was obtained with the PAXgene miRNA kit for fixed scalp, the miRNeasy kit for PBMCs, and the RNeasy kit for mouse skin. Clonality in the scalp was compared among normal scalp (n=4), patchy alopecia areata scalp (n=8), and alopecia totalis/universalis scalp (n=8). To study T cell clonal expansion in alopecia areata, the researchers applied high-throughput TCRbeta sequencing to both the C3H/HeJ mouse model and human patients. immunoSEQ multiplex PCR using 35 Vbeta forward primers and 13 Jbeta reverse primers was used to amplify TCRbeta CDR3 regions. In humans, TCRbeta sequencing was performed on scalp tissue and on sorted CD4+ and CD8+ peripheral blood T cells from healthy controls and from patients with patchy or totalis/universalis alopecia areata.

The receptor library was made with the immunoSEQ multiplex PCR assay. RNA was extracted from all samples and reverse transcribed into cDNA as template for TCR sequencing. First-strand cDNA was synthesized using SuperScript III with a 2:1 mix of oligo-dT and random hexamers. A synthetic immune receptor repertoire was used to gauge amplification bias, and whatever bias remained was removed computationally. Sequencing of the libraries was done on Illumina HiSeq using 60 bp reads that spanned the CDR3 and were read from J toward V. Under the source paper's analysis protocol: Raw reads were preprocessed to remove errors, and CDR3 was defined by IMGT conventions from the conserved cysteine to phenylalanine. Clonality was computed as 1 minus the Shannon entropy, with the entropy normalized by log2 of the number of productive unique TCRs. Whether each scalp clone was CD4 or CD8 was inferred by checking scalp TCRbeta sequences against the CD4 and CD8 repertoires from sorted blood. TCRdb provides this immuneACCESS table in a form limited to in-frame rearrangements. Some clones are lacking; in checked studies, under half of them reflect an unresolved V gene, and why the rest are absent is not known. That table furnishes V, J and clone size, whereas the DNA furnished D and trimming. This sample was tabulated with around 290,000 clones, among which there are no singletons. More than 1% of the sample goes to the ten largest clones.

CDR3 length: 15 amino acids, cysteine to phenylalanine. The DNA shown is the part of the CDR3 that was read: 33 bases, in frame from base 1. From the germline V gene (reference sequence), CDR1 is FNHDT and CDR2 is SITEND. Cells from mouse cutaneous lymph nodes were pooled, stained for CD4, CD8alpha, NKG2D, NKG2ACE and other markers, and then sorted on a BD Influx. Beyond this particular receptor, the publication reports: Shared TCR sequences between patients were less evident than in mice, which may be partly attributable to HLA diversity in the patient population. Lesional scalp, especially in alopecia totalis/universalis, showed higher clonality and more expanded CD8+ clones than normal scalp, suggesting antigenic drive. Resident alphabeta T cells in normal human skin are also sequenced, complicating scalp TCR repertoire analysis, unlike mouse skin dominated by gammadelta T cells.

The clonotype originates from a C3H/HeJ mouse with alopecia areata. The haplotype of this strain at the MHC is H2-k. The rearranged chain carries TRBV19 and TRBJ2-7; the junction holds 10 bases that match TRBD1. Input material: CD4+ T cells sorted from a lymph node. Incomplete CDR3 DNA: TGTGCCAGCAGTATAGCTACGGGACAGGGGAAT. The encoded protein is CASSIATGQGN. The entire CDR3 is CASSIATGQGNEQYF.